This T cell receptor beta chain was captured by sequencing in a study of naive and memory T cell subsets (dated by TCRdb to about 2017). About the full investigation: The figure summarizing these samples reported about 10 blood donors, 7 tuberculin skin test biopsies and 3 saline control biopsies. As previously described, skin biopsies were taken from tuberculin skin test sites or from saline-injected control sites and processed for RNA extraction. PCR2 was typically run as a SYBR Green qPCR and stopped at a set threshold, although low-input samples could use end-point PCR of around 6 cycles instead. Findings and caveats that apply to the study as a whole: The higher numbers of TCRs at tuberculin skin test sites were interpreted as T cell infiltration of a delayed type IV hypersensitivity reaction. The RNA-based method was acknowledged as potentially sensitive to TCR transcript changes with T cell activation and differentiation. Both types of skin biopsy reportedly yielded TCR sequences, though far more TCRs came from tuberculin skin test sites. The paper did not give details of skin biopsy collection and RNA processing, instead referencing earlier studies for those details.

The treatment or condition label, as the study defines it: skin biopsy from PPD injection site in Mantoux-positive individual. Using 3' ligation of a UMI-containing oligonucleotide to TCR cDNA, the study laid out a robust and sensitive protocol to amplify, sequence and analyze TCRs. Tuberculin skin test biopsies came from sites injected with PPD in individuals with a positive Mantoux test. Total RNA was treated with RQ1 DNase, without cell sorting, prior to reverse transcription, with an input of roughly 1 to 1000 ng being targeted. To check how robust the pipeline was in samples where T cells make up a minority population, libraries were built from skin biopsies and whole blood. The method behind the library was UMI-ligation and nested PCR. The ligated cDNA was amplified by four rounds of PCR, in which nested alpha and beta constant region primers were used together with the SP2 primer. For the blood and skin samples, reverse transcription of TCR RNA was done with SuperScript IV along with alpha and beta constant region primers. Using T4 RNA ligase 1, an oligonucleotide carrying both the Illumina SP2 primer and a UMI was ligated onto the 3' end of the cDNA. To prevent hairpin formation, the 12-nucleotide UMI was made up of two random hexamers with an eight-base spacer between them. From the second PCR onward, TCR alpha and beta chain libraries were processed separately and dual indexed for multiplexing. After pooling, the indexed libraries were analyzed by capillary electrophoresis and sequenced on either an Illumina MiSeq or NextSeq. PhiX DNA at about 5-7% was spiked into libraries to increase base diversity and improve cluster recognition. The authors processed their data as follows. Demultiplexor took UMIs from read 2, joined the UMIs to the TCR sequence from read 1, and separated reads according to sample indices. V and J genes and V-J junctions were identified by Decombinator, and each TCR was assigned a five-part identifier that included V and J deletions. Collapsinator used UMIs to correct sequencing errors and PCR amplification heterogeneity, producing a UMI-based abundance for each TCR. Identifiers were converted to nucleotide sequence by CDR3Translator and translated to amino acids, and CDR3 regions were extracted on the basis of terminal motifs. Error-corrected alpha and beta TCR counts from blood and skin were compared after normalization to input RNA amount. Clones were called with MiXCR by TCRdb after fastp trimmed the public reads at Q25, and only in-frame beta chains were retained. All rows with the same CDR3 protein become a single entry with the most common DNA and genes. It is TCRdb's table, rather than the study itself, that gives the V and J calls and clone size. The sample table shows 25,000 to 35,000 distinct CDR3 sequences, and 6.5% to 8% are seen once. Roughly 3.3% of the sample belongs to the ten largest clones.

This clonotype is labeled medium-sized (0.01 to 0.1%). The antigen it binds to is not known. Per-base quality was not reported, and no clone a single base away is much larger than it. The CDR3 contains 15 residues, cysteine and phenylalanine counted. Here the CDR3 DNA is all that survives: 45 bases in frame from base 1. V and J are trimmed by 4 bases and 4 bases, and the gene matches miss 5 bases of the junction. Taken from the germline V gene, the CDR1 and CDR2 loops are SGHVS and FQNEAQ. This sequence was found in an adult in good health. The material was skin, obtained from a tuberculin skin test site. The V and J genes are TRBV7-8 and TRBJ2-7; the junction holds 12 bases that match TRBD2. The CDR3 reads as follows: CASSYRLAGEYEQYF. DNA sequence: TGTGCCAGCAGCTACCGACTAGCGGGGGAGTACGAGCAGTACTTC. Supplemented by the reference TRBV7-8 and TRBJ2-7 proteins around the CDR3, the complete variable domain is GAGVSQSPRYKVAKRGQDVALRCDPISGHVSLFWYQQALGQGPEFLTYFQNEAQLDKSGLPSDRFFAERPEGSVSTLKIQRTQQEDSAVYLCASSYRLAGEYEQYFGPGTRLTVT.